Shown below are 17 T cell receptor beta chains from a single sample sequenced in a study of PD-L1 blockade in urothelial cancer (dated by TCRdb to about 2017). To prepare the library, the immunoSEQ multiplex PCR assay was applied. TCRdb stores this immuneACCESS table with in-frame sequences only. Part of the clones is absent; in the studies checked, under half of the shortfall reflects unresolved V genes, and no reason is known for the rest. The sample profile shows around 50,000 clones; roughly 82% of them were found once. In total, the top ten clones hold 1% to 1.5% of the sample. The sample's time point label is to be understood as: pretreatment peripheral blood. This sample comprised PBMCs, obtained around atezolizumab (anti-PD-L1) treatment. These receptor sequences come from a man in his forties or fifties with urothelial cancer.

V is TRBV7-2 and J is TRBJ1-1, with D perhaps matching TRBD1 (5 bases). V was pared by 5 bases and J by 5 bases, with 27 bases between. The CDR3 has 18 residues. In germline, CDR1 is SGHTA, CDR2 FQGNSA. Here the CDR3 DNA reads TGTGCCAGCAGCGCCAGACGGGGGGGAGTTAACCTTGGGACTGAAGCTTTCTTT. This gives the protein CASSARRGGVNLGTEAFF.

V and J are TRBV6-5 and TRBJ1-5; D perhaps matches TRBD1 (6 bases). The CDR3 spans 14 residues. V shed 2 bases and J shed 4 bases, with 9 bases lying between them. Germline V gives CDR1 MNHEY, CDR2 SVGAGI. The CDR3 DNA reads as TGTGCCAGCAGTTACGGGGGCAGAAATCAGCCCCAGCATTTT. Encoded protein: CASSYGGRNQPQHF.

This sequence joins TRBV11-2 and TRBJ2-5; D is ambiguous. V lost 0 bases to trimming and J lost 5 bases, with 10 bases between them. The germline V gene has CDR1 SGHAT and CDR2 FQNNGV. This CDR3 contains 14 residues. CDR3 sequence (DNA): TGTGCCAGCAGCTTAGAGGTTCGGTCGGAGACCCAGTACTTC. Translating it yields CASSLEVRSETQYF.

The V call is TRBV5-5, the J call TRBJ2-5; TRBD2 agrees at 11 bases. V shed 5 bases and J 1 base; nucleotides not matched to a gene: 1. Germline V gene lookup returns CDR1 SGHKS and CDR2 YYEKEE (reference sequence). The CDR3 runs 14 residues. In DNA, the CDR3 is TGTGCCAGCAGGCTAGCGGGGGGCCAAGAGACCCAGTACTTC. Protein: CASRLAGGQETQYF.

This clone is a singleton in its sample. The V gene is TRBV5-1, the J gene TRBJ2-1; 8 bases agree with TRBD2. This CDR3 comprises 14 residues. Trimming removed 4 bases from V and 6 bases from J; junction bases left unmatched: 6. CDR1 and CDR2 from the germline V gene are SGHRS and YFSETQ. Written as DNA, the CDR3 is TGCGCCAGCAGCAGCGGGGGAGGGAGCAATGAGCAGTTCTTC. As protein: CASSSGGGSNEQFF.

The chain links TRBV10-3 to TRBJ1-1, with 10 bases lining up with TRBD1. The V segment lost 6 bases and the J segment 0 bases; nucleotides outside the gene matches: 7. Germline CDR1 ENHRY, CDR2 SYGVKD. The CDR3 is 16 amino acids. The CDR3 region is CAIRSGTGALNTEAFF. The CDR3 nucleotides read TGTGCCATCAGATCCGGGACAGGGGCCTTGAACACTGAAGCTTTCTTT.

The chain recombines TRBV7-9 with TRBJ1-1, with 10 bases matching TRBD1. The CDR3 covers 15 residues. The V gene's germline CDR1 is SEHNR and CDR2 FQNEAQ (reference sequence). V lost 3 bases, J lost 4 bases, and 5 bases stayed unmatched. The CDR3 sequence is CASSLARTGGTEAFF. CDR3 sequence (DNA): TGTGCCAGCAGCTTGGCCAGGACAGGGGGCACTGAAGCTTTCTTT.

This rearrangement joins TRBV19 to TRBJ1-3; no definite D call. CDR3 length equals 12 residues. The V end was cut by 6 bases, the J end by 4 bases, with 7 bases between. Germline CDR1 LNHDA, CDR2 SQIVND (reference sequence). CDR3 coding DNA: TGTGCCAGTAGGGAGGTCGGAAACACCATATATTTT. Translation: CASREVGNTIYF.

In nucleotides, the CDR3 is TGTGCCAGCAGCTCCCAACTAGCGGGAGGGGGGGACAATGAGCAGTTCTTC. It codes for CASSSQLAGGGDNEQFF. The V call is TRBV9, the J call TRBJ2-1, with 13 bases fitting TRBD2. The CDR3 sequence is 17 residues long. Germline CDR1 is SGDLS and CDR2 is YYNGEE. Unmatched junction bases numbered 9, after V lost 4 bases and J lost 5 bases.

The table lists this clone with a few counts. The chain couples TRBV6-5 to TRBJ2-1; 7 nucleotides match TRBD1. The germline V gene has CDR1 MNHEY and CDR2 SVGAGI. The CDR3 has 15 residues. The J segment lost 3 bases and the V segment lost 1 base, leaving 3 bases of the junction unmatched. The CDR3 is CASSYLGGHYNEQFF. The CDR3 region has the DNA TGTGCCAGCAGTTACTTAGGGGGCCACTACAATGAGCAGTTCTTC.

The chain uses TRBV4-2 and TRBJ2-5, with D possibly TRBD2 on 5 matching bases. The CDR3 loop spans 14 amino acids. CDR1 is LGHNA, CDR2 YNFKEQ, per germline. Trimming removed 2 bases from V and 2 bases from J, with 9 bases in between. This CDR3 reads CASSQNSAQETQYF. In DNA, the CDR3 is TGTGCCAGCAGCCAAAATAGCGCACAAGAGACCCAGTACTTC.

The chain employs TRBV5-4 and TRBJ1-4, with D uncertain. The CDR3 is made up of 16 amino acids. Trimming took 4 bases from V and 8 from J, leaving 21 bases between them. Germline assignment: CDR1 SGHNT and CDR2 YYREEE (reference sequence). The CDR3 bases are TGTGCCAGCAGCGCCGGGTCTCCCCCGTTGAGGGAAAAACTGTTTTTT. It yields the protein CASSAGSPPLREKLFF.

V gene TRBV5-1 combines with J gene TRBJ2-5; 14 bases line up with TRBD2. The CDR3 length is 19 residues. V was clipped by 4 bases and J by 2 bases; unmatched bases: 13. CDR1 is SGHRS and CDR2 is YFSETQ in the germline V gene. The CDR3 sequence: CASSRLAGGPLQTQETQYF. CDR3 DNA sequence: TGCGCCAGCAGCCGACTAGCGGGGGGGCCCCTCCAAACGCAAGAGACCCAGTACTTC.

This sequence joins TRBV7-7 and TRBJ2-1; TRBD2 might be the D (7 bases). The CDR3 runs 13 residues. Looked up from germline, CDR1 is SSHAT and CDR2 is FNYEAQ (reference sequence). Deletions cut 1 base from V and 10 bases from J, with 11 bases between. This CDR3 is CASSLERGGEQFF. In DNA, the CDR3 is TGTGCCAGCAGCTTAGAAAGGGGGGGCGAGCAGTTCTTC. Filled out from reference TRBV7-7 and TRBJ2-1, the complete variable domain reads GAGVSQSPRYKVTKRGQDVTLRCDPISSHATLYWYQQALGQGPEFLTYFNYEAQPDKSGLPSDRFSAERPEGSISTLTIQRTEQRDSAMYRCASSLERGGEQFFGPGTRLTVL.

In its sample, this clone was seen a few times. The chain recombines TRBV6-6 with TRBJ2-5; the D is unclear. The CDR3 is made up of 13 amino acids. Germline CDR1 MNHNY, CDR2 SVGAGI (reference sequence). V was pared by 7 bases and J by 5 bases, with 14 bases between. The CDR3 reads CASTVFREETQYF. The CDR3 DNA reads TGTGCCAGCACGGTTTTCCGAGAGGAGACCCAGTACTTC.

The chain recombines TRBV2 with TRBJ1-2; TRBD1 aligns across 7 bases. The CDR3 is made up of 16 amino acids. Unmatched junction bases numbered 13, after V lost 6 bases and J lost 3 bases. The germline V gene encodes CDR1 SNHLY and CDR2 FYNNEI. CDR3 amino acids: CASRSTGQLRDYGYTF. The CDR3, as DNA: TGTGCCAGCAGGAGTACGGGACAGCTCAGGGACTATGGCTACACCTTC.

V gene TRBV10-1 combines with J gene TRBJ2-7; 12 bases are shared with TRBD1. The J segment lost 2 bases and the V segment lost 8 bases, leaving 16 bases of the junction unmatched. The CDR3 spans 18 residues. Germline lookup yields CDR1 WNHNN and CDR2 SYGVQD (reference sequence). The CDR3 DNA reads TGCGCCAGCTCGGCTTCCCCGGGACAGGGGGCGCGAACCTACGAGCAGTACTTC. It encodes CASSASPGQGARTYEQYF.